What follows are 22 T cell receptor beta chains derived from one specimen sequenced in a study of shared clonotypes between healthy human individuals. Assay: immunoSEQ multiplex PCR; the TCRdb copy retains only in-frame clones and omits some. The top ten hold about a third of the sample, which has roughly 720,000 clones, 90% seen once. Material for sequencing was memory CD8+ T cells from PBMCs. Subset indicated: CD45RO+ cells pooled with CCR7-negative TemRA cells. Every receptor here comes from a young man in good health. Some clones in this sample may be carry-over from other donors' samples.

This rearrangement joins TRBV7-8 to TRBJ2-1; 7 bases match TRBD2. The V gene's germline CDR1 is SGHVS and CDR2 FQNEAQ. With V trimmed by 1 base and J by 6 bases, 6 bases remained unmatched. The CDR3 sequence is 15 residues long. The DNA for the CDR3 is TGTGCCAGCAGCTTAGGGGGGGGAGATGGCAATGAGCAGTTCTTC. This sequence encodes CASSLGGGDGNEQFF.

In its sample, this clone was seen a few times. The chain joins TRBV5-4 to TRBJ1-1; D is uncertain. Trimming cost V 2 bases and J 4 bases, with 6 bases left between them. From germline, CDR1 is SGHNT and CDR2 YYREEE (reference sequence). This CDR3 region has 12 residues. CDR3 nucleotide sequence: TGTGCCAGCAGCTTTTGGGGCACTGAAGCTTTCTTT. Protein: CASSFWGTEAFF.

About this clone: Additional DNA sequences in this sample encode the identical CDR3. The chain combines TRBV7-8 with TRBJ2-7, with D unresolved. This CDR3 has 14 amino acids. Trimming pared 1 base from V and 4 bases from J, leaving 11 bases between. Germline CDR1 reads SGHVS; CDR2 reads FQNEAQ. DNA for the CDR3: TGTGCCAGCAGCTTAGGGGCGGTGACTTACGAGCAGTACTTC. Its translation: CASSLGAVTYEQYF.

The rearrangement links TRBV27 to TRBJ2-3; 7 bases line up with TRBD1. The germline V gene has CDR1 MNHEY and CDR2 SMNVEV (reference sequence). V was clipped by 6 bases and J by 0 bases; unmatched bases: 6. The CDR3 spans 15 residues. This chain's CDR3 is CASRSGQRSTDTQYF. CDR3 sequence (DNA): TGTGCCAGCAGGTCGGGACAGAGGAGCACAGATACGCAGTATTTT.

J is TRBJ1-3 and V is TRBV4-2; D uncertain. This CDR3 has 13 residues. Germline V gives CDR1 LGHNA, CDR2 YNFKEQ. V was pared by 3 bases and J by 4 bases, with 7 bases between. The CDR3 region is CASSQSGGNTIYF. CDR3 coding DNA: TGTGCCAGCAGCCAGTCGGGGGGAAACACCATATATTTT.

The chain links TRBV7-9 to TRBJ1-2; 9 nucleotides align to TRBD1. J gave up 3 bases and V 3 bases, and 8 bases lay outside the gene matches. The germline gives CDR1 SEHNR, CDR2 FQNEAQ (reference sequence). The CDR3 totals 16 residues. The CDR3 nucleotides read TGTGCCAGCAGCTTCGAGAGGGACAGGGCGTACTATGGCTACACCTTC. Amino acids: CASSFERDRAYYGYTF.

This rearrangement joins TRBV15 to TRBJ1-1, with unresolved D. This CDR3 is 14 amino acids long. The V end was cut by 3 bases, the J end by 9 bases, with 17 bases between. The germline V gene has CDR1 LNHNV and CDR2 YYDKDF (reference sequence). The CDR3 DNA reads as TGTGCCACCAGCAGTTCCACCCGTCAAGGGAAAGCTTTCTTT. It codes for CATSSSTRQGKAFF.

The chain is built from TRBV6-5 and TRBJ2-7; no clear D. Per the germline V gene, CDR1 is MNHEY and CDR2 is SVGAGI. The CDR3 covers 15 residues. Trimming took 4 bases from V and 3 from J, leaving 16 bases between them. The CDR3 region has the DNA TGTGCCAGCAGTTCCCACATTCTCTCTAACTACGAGCAGTACTTC. Residues: CASSSHILSNYEQYF.

The CDR3 loop is CASSQDLTSGRVYEQYF. Here the CDR3 DNA reads TGTGCCAGCAGCCAAGATCTGACTAGCGGGAGGGTCTACGAGCAGTACTTC. This chain uses TRBV4-2 with TRBJ2-7, with 14 bases aligning to TRBD2. Germline CDR1 reads LGHNA; CDR2 reads YNFKEQ. With V trimmed by 0 bases and J by 3 bases, 4 bases remained unmatched. This CDR3 spans 17 amino acids.

The chain uses TRBV4-2 and TRBJ2-7; 9 bases fit TRBD2. The CDR3 has 16 residues. V shed 0 bases, J shed 3 bases, and the junction held 6 bases outside the gene matches. Germline assignment: CDR1 LGHNA and CDR2 YNFKEQ. This CDR3 reads CASSQEDTAGGYEQYF. For the CDR3, the DNA is TGTGCCAGCAGCCAAGAAGATACAGCGGGAGGCTACGAGCAGTACTTC.

Turning to this clone: This sample includes further DNA sequences coding for the same CDR3. The rearrangement uses TRBV27 and TRBJ2-3, with 7 positions matching TRBD1. The CDR3 runs to 16 residues. V shed 4 bases, J shed 0 bases, and the junction held 7 bases outside the gene matches. Germline values: CDR1 MNHEY, CDR2 SMNVEV (reference sequence). CDR3 bases: TGTGCCAGCAGTTCCCGGACAGGCCCTAGCACAGATACGCAGTATTTT. Its translation: CASSSRTGPSTDTQYF.

This chain links TRBV5-4 with TRBJ1-1; TRBD1 agrees at 7 bases. This CDR3 has 11 residues. CDR1 and CDR2 from the germline V gene are SGHNT and YYREEE (reference sequence). The CDR3 sequence: CAVGGGNEAFF. The CDR3 DNA reads as TGTGCAGTTGGAGGGGGCAATGAAGCTTTCTTT.

This CDR3 is CASSPHTPNYGYTF. The CDR3 DNA sequence: TGCGCCAGCAGCCCACACACACCTAACTATGGCTACACCTTC. The V call is TRBV5-1, the J call TRBJ1-2; D call uncertain. Trimming stripped 4 bases from V and 0 bases from J, with 10 bases between. From germline, CDR1 is SGHRS and CDR2 YFSETQ. The CDR3 sequence is 14 residues long.

This CDR3 is CASSEDGTSVPQDTQYF. CDR3 nucleotides: TGTGCCAGCAGCGAGGACGGGACTAGCGTACCCCAAGATACGCAGTATTTT. The genes are TRBV9 and TRBJ2-3; TRBD2 agrees at 10 bases. Germline CDR1 SGDLS, CDR2 YYNGEE. Trimming took 3 bases from V and 5 from J; bases not matched to a gene: 12. The CDR3 is 17 residues long. The entire variable domain, with the rest obtained from reference TRBV9 and TRBJ2-3, is as follows: DSGVTQTPKHLITATGQRVTLRCSPRSGDLSVYWYQQSLDQGLQFLIQYYNGEERAKGNILERFSAQQFPDLHSELNLSSLELGDSALYFCASSEDGTSVPQDTQYFGPGTRLTVL.

The chain is built from TRBV28 and TRBJ2-1, with a tentative D call TRBD1 (6 bases). In germline, CDR1 is MDHEN, CDR2 SYDVKM. This CDR3 has 14 amino acids. V was cut by 7 bases and J by 6 bases, with 16 bases left in between. In DNA form, the CDR3 reads TGTGCCAGCAATCCCAGGGGCTATGGCAATGAGCAGTTCTTC. Translating it yields CASNPRGYGNEQFF.

The V and J genes are TRBV7-9 and TRBJ2-3; D remains ambiguous. The length of the CDR3 is 12 residues. V was clipped by 7 bases and J by 1 base, with 6 bases between them. The germline V gene encodes CDR1 SEHNR and CDR2 FQNEAQ (reference sequence). CDR3 protein: CASTLGTDTQYF. Here the CDR3 DNA reads TGTGCCAGCACCCTTGGCACAGATACGCAGTATTTT. Variable domain in full (rest from reference TRBV7-9 and TRBJ2-3): DTGVSQNPRHKITKRGQNVTFRCDPISEHNRLYWYRQTLGQGPEFLTYFQNEAQLEKSRLLSDRFSAERPKGSFSTLEIQRTEQGDSAMYLCASTLGTDTQYFGPGTRLTVL.

This clone has just a few counts. This chain links TRBV30 with TRBJ1-2; D unresolved. CDR1 and CDR2 (germline): GTSNPN, SVGIG (reference sequence). This CDR3 is 12 amino acids long. V lost 4 bases, J lost 3 bases, and 9 bases lay in between. In DNA, the CDR3 is TGTGCCTGGATGGTGCCAGACTATGGCTACACCTTC. Protein product: CAWMVPDYGYTF. Drawing the rest from reference TRBV30 and TRBJ1-2, the complete variable domain is SQTIHQWPATLVQPVGSPLSLECTVEGTSNPNLYWYRQAAGRGLQLLFYSVGIGQISSEVPQNLSASRPQDRQFILSSKKLLLSDSGFYLCAWMVPDYGYTFGSGTRLTVV.

The chain carries TRBV7-6 and TRBJ1-4; no clear D gene. The CDR3 loop spans 15 amino acids. The V gene's germline CDR1 is SGHVS and CDR2 FNYEAQ. Trimming removed 2 bases at V and 8 bases at J, with 15 bases between. CDR3 in amino acids: CASSLRHRNREKLFF. The CDR3 bases are TGTGCCAGCAGCTTAAGACACCGAAATCGGGAAAAACTGTTTTTT. Complete variable domain (other parts from reference TRBV7-6 and TRBJ1-4): GAGVSQSPRYKVTKRGQDVALRCDPISGHVSLYWYRQALGQGPEFLTYFNYEAQQDKSGLPNDRFSAERPEGSISTLTIQRTEQRDSAMYRCASSLRHRNREKLFFGSGTQLSVL.

In this sample, this clone turned up once. The V call is TRBV7-9, the J call TRBJ2-7, with TRBD1 as a possible D gene (6 bases). This CDR3 spans 12 amino acids. Germline values: CDR1 SEHNR, CDR2 FQNEAQ (reference sequence). Trimming shortened V by 5 bases and J by 7 bases, and 12 bases separated the two germline ends. DNA for the CDR3: TGTGCCAGCAGCCTCGACAGGCGGGAGCAGTACTTC. It yields the protein CASSLDRREQYF.

The gene calls are TRBV28 and TRBJ2-1, with TRBD2 matching over 10 bases. Germline V gene lookup returns CDR1 MDHEN and CDR2 SYDVKM. Germline trimming cut 7 bases from V and 3 bases from J; bases unmatched to any gene: 15. This CDR3 has 18 amino acids. CDR3 sequence (DNA): TGTGCCAGCACCCCAATAGGGGCTAGCGGGAGCGGCTACAATGAGCAGTTCTTC. Protein product: CASTPIGASGSGYNEQFF.

This rearrangement joins TRBV13 to TRBJ2-7; 8 bases are a match to TRBD2. V dropped 5 bases and J dropped 5; count of bases not matched to a gene: 14. The CDR3 length is 16 residues. Germline CDR1 PRHDT, CDR2 FYEKMQ (reference sequence). The CDR3 reads CASSARSPGLENEQYF. CDR3 DNA: TGTGCCAGCAGCGCCCGATCCCCGGGACTAGAGAACGAGCAGTACTTC.

This chain links TRBV7-9 with TRBJ2-2; no definite D call. CDR1 and CDR2 from the germline V gene are SEHNR and FQNEAQ (reference sequence). Trimming took 5 bases from V and 2 from J, leaving 6 bases between them. The CDR3 loop spans 13 amino acids. The CDR3 DNA sequence: TGTGCCAGCAGCGGGGTTAACACCGGGGAGCTGTTTTTT. As protein: CASSGVNTGELFF.